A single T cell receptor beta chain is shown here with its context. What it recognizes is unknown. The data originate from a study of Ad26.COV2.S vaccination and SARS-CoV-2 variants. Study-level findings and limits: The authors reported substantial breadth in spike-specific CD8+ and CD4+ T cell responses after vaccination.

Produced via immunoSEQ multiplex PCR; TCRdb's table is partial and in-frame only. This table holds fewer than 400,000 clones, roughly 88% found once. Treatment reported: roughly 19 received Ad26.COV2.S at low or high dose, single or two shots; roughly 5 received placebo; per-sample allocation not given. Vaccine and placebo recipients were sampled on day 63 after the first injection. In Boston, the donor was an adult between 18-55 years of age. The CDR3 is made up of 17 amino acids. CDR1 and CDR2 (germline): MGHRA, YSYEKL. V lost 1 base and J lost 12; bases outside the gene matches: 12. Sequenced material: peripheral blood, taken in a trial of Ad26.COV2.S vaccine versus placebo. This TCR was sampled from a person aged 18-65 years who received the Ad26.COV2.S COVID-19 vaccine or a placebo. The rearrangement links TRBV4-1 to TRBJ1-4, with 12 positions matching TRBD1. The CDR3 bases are TGCGCCAGCAGCCAAGGGGGACAGGGGGCGTTGAGTAGGGAACTGTTTTTT. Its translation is CASSQGGQGALSRELFF.